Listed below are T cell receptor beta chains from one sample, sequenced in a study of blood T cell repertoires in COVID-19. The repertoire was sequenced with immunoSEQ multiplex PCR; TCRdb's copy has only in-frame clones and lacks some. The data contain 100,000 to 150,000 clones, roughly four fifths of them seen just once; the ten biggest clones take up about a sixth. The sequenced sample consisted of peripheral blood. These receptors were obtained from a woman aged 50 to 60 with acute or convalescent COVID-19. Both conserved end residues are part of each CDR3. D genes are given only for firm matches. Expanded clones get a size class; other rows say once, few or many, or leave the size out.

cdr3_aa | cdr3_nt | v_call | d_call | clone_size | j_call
CASSLAAGPTDTQYF | TGTGCCAGCAGCTTAGCGGCGGGCCCCACAGATACGCAGTATTTT | TRBV7-9 | NA | NA | TRBJ2-3
CASSLLPGDTGELFF | TGCGCCAGCAGCTTACTCCCCGGTGACACCGGGGAGCTGTTTTTT | TRBV5-1 | NA | NA | TRBJ2-2
CSASPRENIQYF | TGCAGTGCCAGTCCCAGGGAAAACATTCAGTACTTC | TRBV20-1 | NA | NA | TRBJ2-4
CASSIVPGGDNSYEQYF | TGTGCCAGTAGTATAGTTCCGGGGGGGGACAACTCCTACGAGCAGTACTTC | TRBV19 | TRBD2 | NA | TRBJ2-7
CAWSGEGKGTEAFF | TGTGCCTGGAGTGGGGAGGGAAAGGGGACTGAAGCTTTCTTT | TRBV30 | NA | NA | TRBJ1-1
CASSEQGGEGGFF | TGTGCCAGCAGTGAGCAGGGGGGTGAAGGCGGTTTCTTT | TRBV2 | TRBD1 | NA | TRBJ1-1
CASQDTYQPQHF | TGTGCCAGCCAAGACACCTATCAGCCCCAGCATTTT | TRBV12-3/TRBV12-4 | NA | NA | TRBJ1-5
CASSLAGRRSYEQYF | TGCGCCAGCAGCTTGGCCGGTCGGAGGTCCTACGAGCAGTACTTC | TRBV5-1 | NA | few | TRBJ2-7
CASSSTNKQGKLFF | TGTGCCAGCAGCTCAACCAACAAACAGGGAAAACTGTTTTTT | TRBV6-2/TRBV6-3 | NA | NA | TRBJ1-4
CASSPGNSNQPQHF | TGTGCCAGTAGTCCGGGGAATAGCAATCAGCCCCAGCATTTT | TRBV19 | NA | NA | TRBJ1-5
CASRDTGKEEQYF | TGTGCCAGCAGGGACACTGGTAAAGAGGAGCAGTACTTC | TRBV6-5 | NA | NA | TRBJ2-7
CASSLGTGLGAGNTIYF | TGTGCCAGCAGCCTCGGGACAGGGTTAGGAGCTGGAAACACCATATATTTT | TRBV7-9 | TRBD1 | few | TRBJ1-3
CASSSLRQGYTGELFF | TGTGCCAGTAGCAGCTTGCGACAGGGGTACACCGGGGAGCTGTTTTTT | TRBV19 | TRBD1 | NA | TRBJ2-2
CASSQGDSEAFF | TGTGCCAGCAGCCAAGGGGACAGTGAAGCTTTCTTT | TRBV4-2 | TRBD1 | NA | TRBJ1-1
CAWSVLASRGSPLHF | TGTGCCTGGAGTGTACTAGCGAGCCGCGGATCACCCCTCCACTTT | TRBV30 | NA | NA | TRBJ1-6
CASSSGQNYGYTF | TGTGCCAGCAGCTCGGGACAGAACTATGGCTACACCTTC | TRBV25-1 | TRBD1 | NA | TRBJ1-2
CASSLLRDQPQHF | TGTGCCAGCAGTTTACTCAGGGATCAGCCCCAGCATTTT | TRBV12-3/TRBV12-4 | NA | NA | TRBJ1-5
CASSLTGDTQYF | TGCGCCAGCAGCCTCACGGGAGATACGCAGTATTTT | TRBV5-1 | NA | NA | TRBJ2-3
CASSDDGTPNTGELFF | TGCGCCAGCAGCGACGACGGGACACCCAACACCGGGGAGCTGTTTTTT | TRBV4-1 | NA | NA | TRBJ2-2
CASSLPSGISSEAFF | TGTGCCAGCAGCTTACCGTCCGGGATTTCCTCTGAAGCTTTCTTT | TRBV7-8 | NA | medium-sized | TRBJ1-1
CASSPQPGYGYTF | TGTGCCAGCAGCCCGCAACCAGGGTATGGCTACACCTTC | TRBV6-5 | NA | NA | TRBJ1-2
CASKRANQPQHF | TGTGCCTCCAAGCGGGCAAATCAGCCCCAGCATTTT | TRBV2 | NA | NA | TRBJ1-5
CASSQAGAYGYTF | TGTGCCAGCAGTCAAGCGGGGGCCTATGGCTACACCTTC | TRBV12-3/TRBV12-4 | NA | NA | TRBJ1-2